This TCR beta chain derives from a study of cytomegalovirus exposure and HLA in healthy donors. Study at large: Within the Caucasian-associated ancestry cluster were around 81% of the roughly 400 genotyped donors.

This CDR3 spans 16 amino acids. The V gene's germline CDR1 is SEHNR and CDR2 FQNEAQ (reference sequence). V trimming: 5 bases; J trimming: 5 bases; junction bases outside the gene matches: 11. PCR primers comprised 60 Vbeta and 13 Jbeta primers. Only in-frame clones appear in the TCRdb table, and some are missing; sequencing was by immunoSEQ multiplex PCR. Its clone listing holds roughly 190,000 clones. With regard to this clone: Its antigen is not identified.

Overall study findings and caveats: The dataset shows that most TCR sequences were rare, while some public TCRs occurred in many donors.

Sequencing was performed on PBMCs. The TCR comes from a man aged 25-45 years in good health and CMV-seronegative. V is TRBV7-9 and J is TRBJ2-1; TRBD2 agrees at 8 bases. The CDR3 DNA reads as TGTGCCAGCAGCGCGAGACTAGCGTTAGGGGACAATGAGCAGTTCTTC. As protein: CASSARLALGDNEQFF.